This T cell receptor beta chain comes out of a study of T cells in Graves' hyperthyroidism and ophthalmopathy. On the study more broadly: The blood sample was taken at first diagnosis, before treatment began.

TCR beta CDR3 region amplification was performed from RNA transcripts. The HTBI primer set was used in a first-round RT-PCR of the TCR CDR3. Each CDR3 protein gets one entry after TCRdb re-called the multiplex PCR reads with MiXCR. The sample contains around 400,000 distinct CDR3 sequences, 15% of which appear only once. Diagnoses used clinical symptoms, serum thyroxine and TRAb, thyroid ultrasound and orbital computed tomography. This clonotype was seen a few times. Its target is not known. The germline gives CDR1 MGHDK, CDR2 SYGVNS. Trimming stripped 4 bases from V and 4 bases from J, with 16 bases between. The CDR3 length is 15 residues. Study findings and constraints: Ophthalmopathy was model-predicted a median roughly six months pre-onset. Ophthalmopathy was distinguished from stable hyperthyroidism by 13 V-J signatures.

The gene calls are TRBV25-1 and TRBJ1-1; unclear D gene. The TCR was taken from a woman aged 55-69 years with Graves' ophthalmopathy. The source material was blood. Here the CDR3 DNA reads TGTGCCAGCAGTGCCCCGGCCAGATGGTGCACTGAAGCTTTCTTT. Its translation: CASSAPARWCTEAFF.